Listed below are T cell receptor gamma chains from one sample, sequenced in a study of Vδ1+ human thymocytes. TCRdb reprocessed the multiplex PCR reads through CATT. The sample lists 9,000 or so gamma-chain clones, 56% occurring once. Sequenced input: Vdelta1+ gamma-delta thymocytes from the thymus. The source of these receptors is a girl younger than two who had congenital heart surgery. Each CDR3 is given with its conserved first and last residue. Each record gives: clone size, J gene, V gene, CDR3 length, CDR3 protein, CDR3 DNA. Size values are once, few and many counts, or a class for expanded clones, and some rows have none.

>-|TRGJ1/TRGJ2|TRGV9|11
CAFEGYYKKLF
TGTGCCTTTGAGGGTTATTATAAGAAACTCTTT
>-|TRGJ1/TRGJ2|TRGV8|11
CATWAPREKLF
TGTGCCACCTGGGCCCCAAGGGAGAAACTCTTT
>few|TRGJ1/TRGJ2|TRGV8|10
CATWIGNKLF
TGTGCCACCTGGATTGGAAATAAGCTCTTT
>few|TRGJP2|TRGV2|14
CATWDGHSDWIKTF
TGTGCCACCTGGGACGGGCATAGTGATTGGATCAAGACGTTT
>few|TRGJ1/TRGJ2|TRGV9|15
CALWEHTWGYYKELF
TGTGCCTTGTGGGAGCACACATGGGGATATTATAAGGAACTCTTT
>few|TRGJ1/TRGJ2|TRGV8|13
CATWAHPKSKKLF
TGTGCCACCTGGGCCCACCCAAAGTCTAAGAAACTCTTT
>-|TRGJP2|TRGV9|13
CALWEVAGWIKTF
TGTGCCTTGTGGGAGGTTGCCGGTTGGATCAAGACGTTT
>-|TRGJ1/TRGJ2|TRGV8|15
CATWDDEGIFHKKLF
TGTGCCACCTGGGATGACGAGGGCATATTTCATAAGAAACTCTTT
>-|TRGJ1/TRGJ2|TRGV4|14
CATWDGSRNYKILF
TGTGCCACCTGGGATGGGAGTAGGAATTATAAGATACTCTTT
>large|TRGJ1/TRGJ2|TRGV3|12
CATWDRRYKKLF
TGTGCCACCTGGGACAGGCGGTATAAGAAACTCTTT
>-|TRGJP2|TRGV8|15
CATWDYWCSDWIKTF
TGTGCCACCTGGGATTATTGGTGTAGTGATTGGATCAAGACGTTT
>few|TRGJ1/TRGJ2|TRGV4|15
CATWDGPPSNYKKLF
TGTGCCACCTGGGATGGGCCTCCTAGCAATTATAAGAAACTCTTT
>-|TRGJ1/TRGJ2|TRGV8|13
CATWDRGHYKKLF
TGTGCCACCTGGGATAGGGGTCATTATAAGAAACTCTTT
>few|TRGJP2|TRGV2|17
CATWDGPPRSSDWIKTF
TGTGCCACCTGGGACGGGCCTCCCCGGAGTAGTGATTGGATCAAGACGTTT
>few|TRGJP1|TRGV8|14
CATWEYTTGWFKIF
TGTGCCACCTGGGAGTATACCACTGGTTGGTTCAAGATATTT
>-|TRGJ1/TRGJ2|TRGV9|15
CALWVLRRLGYKKLF
TGTGCCTTGTGGGTGTTAAGGCGTTTGGGGTATAAGAAACTCTTT
>few|TRGJ1/TRGJ2|TRGV4|13
CATWDGRNYKKLF
TGTGCCACCTGGGATGGGCGGAATTATAAGAAACTCTTT
>few|TRGJ1/TRGJ2|TRGV2|14
CATWDLSNYYKKLF
TGTGCCACCTGGGACCTCTCCAATTATTATAAGAAACTCTTT
>-|TRGJ1/TRGJ2|TRGV3|12
CATWDCYYKKLF
TGTGCCACCTGGGACTGTTATTACAAGAAACTCTTT
>few|TRGJ1/TRGJ2|TRGV3|16
CATWDPSYLNYYKKLF
TGTGCCACCTGGGACCCGTCATACTTGAATTATTATAAGAAACTCTTT
>-|TRGJ1/TRGJ2|TRGV5|13
CATWDRLNYKKLF
TGTGCCACCTGGGACAGGCTGAATTATAAGAAACTCTTT
>-|TRGJP2|TRGV4|14
CATWDEGSDWIKTF
TGTGCCACCTGGGATGAGGGGAGTGATTGGATCAAGACGTTT
>few|TRGJ1/TRGJ2|TRGV8|17
CATWGWFGTGANYKKLF
TGTGCCACCTGGGGATGGTTTGGGACCGGAGCGAATTATAAGAAACTCTTT
>-|TRGJ1/TRGJ2|TRGV9|13
CALWKVQGYKKLF
TGTGCCTTGTGGAAGGTGCAAGGTTATAAGAAACTCTTT
>few|TRGJ1/TRGJ2|TRGV4|15
CATWDLIKGNYKKLF
TGTGCCACCTGGGATCTGATTAAAGGAAATTATAAGAAACTCTTT
>few|TRGJ1/TRGJ2|TRGV4|13
CATWDGPRYKKLF
TGTGCCACCTGGGATGGGCCGAGGTATAAGAAACTCTTT
>few|TRGJP2|TRGV4|13
CATWDGSDWIKTF
TGTGCCACCTGGGATGGCAGTGATTGGATCAAGACGTTT